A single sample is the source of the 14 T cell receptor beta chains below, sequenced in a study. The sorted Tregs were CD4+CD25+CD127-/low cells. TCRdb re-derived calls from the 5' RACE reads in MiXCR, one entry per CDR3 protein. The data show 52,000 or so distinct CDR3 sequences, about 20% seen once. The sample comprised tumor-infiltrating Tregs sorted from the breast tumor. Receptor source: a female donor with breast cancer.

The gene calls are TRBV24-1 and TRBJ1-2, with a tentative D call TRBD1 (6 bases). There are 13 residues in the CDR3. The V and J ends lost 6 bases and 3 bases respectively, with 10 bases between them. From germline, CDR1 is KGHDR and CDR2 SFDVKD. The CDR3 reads CATSREGDYGYTF. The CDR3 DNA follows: TGTGCCACCAGTCGAGAGGGGGACTATGGCTACACCTTC.

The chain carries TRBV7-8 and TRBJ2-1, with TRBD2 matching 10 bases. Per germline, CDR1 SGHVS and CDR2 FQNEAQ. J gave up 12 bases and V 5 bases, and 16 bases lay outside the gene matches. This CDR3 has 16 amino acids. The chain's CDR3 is CASSRIWLAGAQGQFF. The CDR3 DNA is TGTGCCAGCAGCCGGATATGGCTAGCGGGAGCCCAGGGGCAGTTCTTC.

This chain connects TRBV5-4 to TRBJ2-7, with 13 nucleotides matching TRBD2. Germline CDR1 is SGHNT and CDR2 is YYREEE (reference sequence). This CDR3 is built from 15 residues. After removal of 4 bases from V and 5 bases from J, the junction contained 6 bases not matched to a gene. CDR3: CASSRRTSGSHEQYF. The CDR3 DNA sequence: TGTGCCAGCAGCCGGAGGACTAGCGGGAGCCACGAGCAGTACTTC.

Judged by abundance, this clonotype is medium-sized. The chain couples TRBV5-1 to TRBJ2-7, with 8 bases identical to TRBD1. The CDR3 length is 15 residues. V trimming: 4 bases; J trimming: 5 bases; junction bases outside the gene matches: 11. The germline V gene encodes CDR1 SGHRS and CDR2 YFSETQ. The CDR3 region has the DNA TGCGCCAGCAGCCCAACCGGACAGGGTGCCCACGAGCAGTACTTC. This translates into CASSPTGQGAHEQYF.

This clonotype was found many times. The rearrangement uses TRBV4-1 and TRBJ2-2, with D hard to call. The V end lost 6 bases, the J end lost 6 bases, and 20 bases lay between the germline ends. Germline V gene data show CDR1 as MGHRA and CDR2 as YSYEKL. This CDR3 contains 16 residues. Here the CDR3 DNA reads TGCGCCAGCAGGATCGGACGGCCAGGTCGACCCGGGGAGCTGTTTTTT. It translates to CASRIGRPGRPGELFF.

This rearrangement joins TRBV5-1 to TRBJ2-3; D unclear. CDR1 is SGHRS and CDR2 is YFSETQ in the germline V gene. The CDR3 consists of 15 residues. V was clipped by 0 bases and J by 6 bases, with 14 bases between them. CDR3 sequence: CASSLGHADADTQYF. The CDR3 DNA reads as TGCGCCAGCAGCTTGGGGCACGCCGATGCGGATACGCAGTATTTT.

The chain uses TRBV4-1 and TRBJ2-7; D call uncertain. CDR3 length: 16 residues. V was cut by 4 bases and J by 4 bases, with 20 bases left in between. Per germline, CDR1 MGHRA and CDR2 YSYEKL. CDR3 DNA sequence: TGCGCCAGCAGCCTCTCATCTTCGAAAGGGTTATACGAGCAGTACTTC. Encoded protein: CASSLSSSKGLYEQYF.

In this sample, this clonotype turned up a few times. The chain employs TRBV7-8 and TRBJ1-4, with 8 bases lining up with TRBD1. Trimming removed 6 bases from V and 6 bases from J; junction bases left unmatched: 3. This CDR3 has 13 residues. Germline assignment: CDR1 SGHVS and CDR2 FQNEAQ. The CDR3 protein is CASSQQGDEKLFF. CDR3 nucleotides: TGTGCCAGCAGTCAACAGGGGGATGAAAAACTGTTTTTT.

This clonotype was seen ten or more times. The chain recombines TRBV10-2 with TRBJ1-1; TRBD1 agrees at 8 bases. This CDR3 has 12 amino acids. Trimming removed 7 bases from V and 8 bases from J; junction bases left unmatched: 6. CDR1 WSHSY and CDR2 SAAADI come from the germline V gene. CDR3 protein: CASKDRVGEAFF. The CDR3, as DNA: TGCGCCAGCAAGGACAGGGTCGGAGAAGCTTTCTTT.

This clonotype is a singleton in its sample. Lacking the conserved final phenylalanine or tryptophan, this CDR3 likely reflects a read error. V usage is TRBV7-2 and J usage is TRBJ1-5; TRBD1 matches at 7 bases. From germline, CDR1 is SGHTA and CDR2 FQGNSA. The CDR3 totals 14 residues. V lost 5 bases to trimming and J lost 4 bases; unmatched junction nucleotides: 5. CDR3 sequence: CASSLAGGNQPQHI. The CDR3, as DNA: TGTGCCAGCAGCCTTGCAGGGGGTAATCAGCCCCAGCATATT.

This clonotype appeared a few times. As DNA, the CDR3 is TGTGCCAGCAGTCCAACTGCTACCGGAAACACCATATATTTT. Its protein product is CASSPTATGNTIYF. V and J are TRBV7-6 and TRBJ1-3; D remains unclear. Trimming took off 6 bases at V and 4 bases at J, with 13 bases between the two ends. The CDR3 is 14 residues long. CDR1 and CDR2 from the germline V gene are SGHVS and FNYEAQ.

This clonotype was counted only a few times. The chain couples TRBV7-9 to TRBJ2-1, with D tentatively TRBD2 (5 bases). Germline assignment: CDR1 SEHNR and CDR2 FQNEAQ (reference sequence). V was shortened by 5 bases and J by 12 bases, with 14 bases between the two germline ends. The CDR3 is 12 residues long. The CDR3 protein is CASSPSRGRQFF. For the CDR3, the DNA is TGTGCCAGCAGCCCCTCCCGAGGGCGGCAGTTCTTC.

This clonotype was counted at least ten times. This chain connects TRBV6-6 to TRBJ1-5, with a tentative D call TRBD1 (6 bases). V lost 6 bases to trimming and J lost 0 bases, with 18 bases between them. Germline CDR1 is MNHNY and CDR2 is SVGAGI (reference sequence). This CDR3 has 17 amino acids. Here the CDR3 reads CASRENRELTSNQPQHF. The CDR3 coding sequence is TGTGCCAGCAGGGAAAACAGGGAGCTTACTAGCAATCAGCCCCAGCATTTT.

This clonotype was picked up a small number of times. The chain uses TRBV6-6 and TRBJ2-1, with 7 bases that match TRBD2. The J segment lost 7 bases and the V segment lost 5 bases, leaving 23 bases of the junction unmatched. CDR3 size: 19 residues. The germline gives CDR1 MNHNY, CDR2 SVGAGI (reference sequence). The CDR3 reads CASSTTGGGRARVENEQFF. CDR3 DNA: TGTGCCAGCAGTACGACGGGGGGAGGGAGGGCCCGGGTGGAGAATGAGCAGTTCTTC.